This entry is about one T cell receptor (beta chain). Antigen: not known. The sample is drawn from a study of OX40 agonist ivuxolimab in advanced cancers. Study in general: Patients undergoing dose escalation presented with hepatocellular carcinoma, melanoma, renal cell or head and neck cancer. People who had prior anti-PD-1, anti-PD-L1 or anti-CTLA-4 therapy could take part, and approximately 43% had some. Findings and caveats of the study: A proportion of nonresponders additionally exhibited low normalized T-cell clonal expansion.

Produced via immunoSEQ multiplex PCR; TCRdb's table is partial and in-frame only. Of around 40,000 clones listed, approximately 83% are singletons. The TCR sequence derives from an adult with an advanced solid tumor such as melanoma, head and neck, liver or kidney cancer. The source material was CD4+ or CD8+ T cells sorted from blood, sampled in a trial of the OX40 agonist ivuxolimab.

In DNA form, the CDR3 reads TGTGCCAGCAGCTTATTACAGGGCTCCAATTCACCCCTCCACTTT. Translating it yields CASSLLQGSNSPLHF. The genes are TRBV7-2 and TRBJ1-6; tentative D call: TRBD1 (6 bases). Germline CDR1 is SGHTA and CDR2 is FQGNSA. CDR3 length: 15 residues. Trimming shortened V by 2 bases and J by 7 bases, and 12 bases separated the two germline ends.